The 20 T cell receptor beta chains below come from one sample, sequenced in a study of shared clonotypes between healthy human individuals. Method: immunoSEQ multiplex PCR; TCRdb's copy keeps in-frame clones and lacks some. Of over a million clones listed, about four fifths were seen once; the top ten hold 0.6% to 0.7%. The sequenced sample consisted of memory CD4+ T cells from PBMCs. Stated subset: CD45RA-negative fraction. The receptors here all came from a man aged 18 to 30 in good health. Some clones in this sample may be carry-over from other donors' samples.

The rearrangement uses TRBV5-3 and TRBJ2-1, with 9 bases that match TRBD2. TRBV5-3 is designated an ORF whose function remains uncertain. This CDR3 contains 17 residues. V lost 1 base to trimming and J lost 9 bases; unmatched junction nucleotides: 14. The DNA for the CDR3 is TGTGCCAGAAGCTTGTGGTGGCTAGCGGGATTCAATGGTGAGCAGTTCTTC. The encoded protein is CARSLWWLAGFNGEQFF.

This clone was counted once. The CDR3 loop reads CASKSDMGNTEAFF. The CDR3 region has the DNA TGTGCCAGCAAATCGGACATGGGCAACACTGAAGCTTTCTTT. The chain carries TRBV2 and TRBJ1-1, with a weak D call TRBD1 (5 bases). The V gene lost 7 bases and the J gene lost 2 bases, with 14 bases spanning the gap. This CDR3 is built from 14 residues. Germline CDR1 SNHLY, CDR2 FYNNEI.

This clone was found many times. The rearrangement joins TRBV28 to TRBJ1-2; D unresolved. The germline V and J ends were trimmed by 3 bases and 8 bases, with 10 bases remaining between them. CDR3 size: 12 residues. The germline V gene encodes CDR1 MDHEN and CDR2 SYDVKM. For the CDR3, the DNA is TGTGCCAGCAGTTTGTCCGCTAGGGGCTACACCTTC. Protein sequence: CASSLSARGYTF.

The rearrangement joins TRBV5-5 to TRBJ2-7; 11 bases are shared with TRBD2. V lost 2 bases and J lost 6; bases outside the gene matches: 7. Germline CDR1 and CDR2: SGHKS and YYEKEE (reference sequence). This CDR3 has 15 amino acids. For the CDR3, the DNA is TGTGCCAGCAGCTTCGCTAGCGGGAGGTTAAGCGAGCAGTACTTC. Residues: CASSFASGRLSEQYF.

The rearrangement joins TRBV6-4 to TRBJ1-1; 7 bases align to TRBD1. The CDR3 consists of 13 residues. Germline-derived CDR1 and CDR2 are MRHNA and SNTAGT. After removal of 4 bases from V and 4 bases from J, the junction contained 3 bases not matched to a gene. Here the CDR3 DNA reads TGTGCCAGCAGTGCGCAGGGGGGCACTGAAGCTTTCTTT. Residues: CASSAQGGTEAFF.

In its sample, this clone was seen many times. In nucleotides, the CDR3 is TGTGCCAGCAGCGAGGGACCACAGGGACTCCGGCGCCAGAACACTGAAGCTTTCTTT. Translated: CASSEGPQGLRRQNTEAFF. This chain uses TRBV9 with TRBJ1-1; D is perhaps TRBD1 (6 bases). The CDR3 covers 19 residues. V lost 3 bases and J lost 1, with 25 bases in between. Germline CDR1 SGDLS, CDR2 YYNGEE.

The rearrangement links TRBV28 to TRBJ2-7, with 9 positions matching TRBD2. Losses at the gene ends were 3 bases for V and 0 bases for J; bases not matched to a gene: 6. Per the germline V gene, CDR1 is MDHEN and CDR2 is SYDVKM. The CDR3 sequence is 16 residues long. Here the CDR3 reads CASSFIGSGSSYEQYF. The CDR3, as DNA: TGTGCCAGCAGTTTTATAGGTAGCGGGAGCTCCTACGAGCAGTACTTC.

This chain joins TRBV4-2 and TRBJ2-1, with a tentative D call TRBD2 (6 bases). The germline gives CDR1 LGHNA, CDR2 YNFKEQ. This CDR3 contains 17 residues. V was clipped by 3 bases and J by 9 bases, with 24 bases between them. The CDR3 DNA is TGTGCCAGCAGCCAGGCAGCTGCTAGCGTGCGGGTGGGTGAGCAGTTCTTC. Its protein product is CASSQAAASVRVGEQFF.

As to this clone: Possible read error: a much larger clone is one base away. The same CDR3 also results from other DNA sequences found in this sample. This chain connects TRBV7-9 to TRBJ1-1; no firm D call. The V and J ends lost 1 base and 3 bases respectively, with 3 bases between them. The CDR3 totals 12 residues. Germline V CDR1 and CDR2: SEHNR, FQNEAQ (reference sequence). CDR3 sequence: CASSLVDTEAFF. In nucleotides, the CDR3 is TGTGCCAGCAGCTTAGTGGACACTGAAGCTTTCTTT. The whole variable domain, remainder taken from reference TRBV7-9 and TRBJ1-1, is DTGVSQNPRHKITKRGQNVTFRCDPISEHNRLYWYRQTLGQGPEFLTYFQNEAQLEKSRLLSDRFSAERPKGSFSTLEIQRTEQGDSAMYLCASSLVDTEAFFGQGTRLTVV.

The chain has TRBV6-5 and TRBJ2-3; TRBD1 or TRBD2 may be the D gene (6 bases each). Per the germline V gene, CDR1 is MNHEY and CDR2 is SVGAGI. The CDR3 loop spans 16 amino acids. V lost 4 bases and J 1 base, leaving 15 bases between the germline ends. This CDR3 is CASSLNRGTRTDTQYF. The DNA for the CDR3 is TGTGCCAGCAGTTTAAATAGGGGGACTCGCACAGATACGCAGTATTTT.

CDR3 sequence: CASSLELAGSPEQFF. In DNA, the CDR3 is TGCGCCAGCAGCTTGGAACTAGCGGGAAGTCCTGAGCAGTTCTTC. The chain links TRBV5-1 to TRBJ2-1; 10 bases agree with TRBD2. The germline CDR1 and CDR2 sequences are SGHRS and YFSETQ. The CDR3 contains 15 residues. Trimming took 0 bases from V and 9 from J; bases not matched to a gene: 6.

The J gene is TRBJ2-5, the V gene TRBV14; weak D call: TRBD1 (5 bases). The CDR3 extends over 15 amino acids. Germline V gene data show CDR1 as SGHDN and CDR2 as FVKESK. V lost 0 bases and J lost 7, with 15 bases in between. For the CDR3, the DNA is TGTGCCAGCAGCCAAGACTATGATGGTAGGGGGACCCAGTACTTC. Translated, it gives CASSQDYDGRGTQYF.

The gene calls are TRBV11-1 and TRBJ1-1; perhaps TRBD1 as D (5 bases). Germline V gene lookup returns CDR1 SGHAT and CDR2 FQDESV (reference sequence). The CDR3 extends over 14 amino acids. Trimming removed 1 base from V and 6 bases from J, with 12 bases in between. In nucleotides, the CDR3 is TGTGCCAGCAGCTTAGAGGCAGGGTACGCTGAAGCTTTCTTT. Amino acids: CASSLEAGYAEAFF.

V usage is TRBV5-1 and J usage is TRBJ1-1; 10 bases are a match to TRBD1. The junction had 6 bases not matched to a gene; V was cut back by 4 bases and J by 6 bases. This CDR3 region has 14 residues. CDR1 is SGHRS and CDR2 is YFSETQ in the germline V gene. CDR3 coding DNA: TGCGCCAGCAGCGTAGGACAGGGGGGCTCTGAAGCTTTCTTT. It encodes CASSVGQGGSEAFF. The full variable domain, in which reference TRBV5-1 and TRBJ1-1 provide the parts outside the CDR3, is KAGVTQTPRYLIKTRGQQVTLSCSPISGHRSVSWYQQTPGQGLQFLFEYFSETQRNKGNFPGRFSGRQFSNSRSEMNVSTLELGDSALYLCASSVGQGGSEAFFGQGTRLTVV.

V and J are TRBV28 and TRBJ2-6, with a weak D call TRBD2 (6 bases). V was clipped by 6 bases and J by 1 base, with 13 bases between them. The CDR3 totals 16 residues. The germline CDR1 and CDR2 sequences are MDHEN and SYDVKM. CDR3 coding DNA: TGTGCCAGCAGCTCCCCGGGGGTGTCTGGGGCCAACGTCCTGACTTTC. This translates into CASSSPGVSGANVLTF.

The gene calls are TRBV4-2 and TRBJ1-1; TRBD1 is a possible D gene (6 bases). The V gene lost 6 bases and the J gene lost 6 bases, with 17 bases spanning the gap. The CDR3 consists of 14 residues. The germline V gene has CDR1 LGHNA and CDR2 YNFKEQ. The CDR3 region is CASSRGGGPAEAFF. The CDR3 coding sequence is TGTGCCAGCAGTCGGGGAGGGGGGCCCGCTGAAGCTTTCTTT.

The rearrangement joins TRBV30 to TRBJ2-1; the D is unclear. Germline CDR1 is GTSNPN and CDR2 is SVGIG (reference sequence). V was pared by 2 bases and J by 10 bases, with 12 bases between. The CDR3 is made up of 12 amino acids. In DNA form, the CDR3 reads TGTGCCTGGAGTACCACTTCTAGAGAGCAGTTCTTC. Translation: CAWSTTSREQFF.

The rearrangement links TRBV7-9 to TRBJ1-5, with D possibly being TRBD1 (6 bases). Trimming pared 1 base from V and 0 bases from J, leaving 7 bases between. The CDR3 sequence is 15 residues long. The germline V gene has CDR1 SEHNR and CDR2 FQNEAQ (reference sequence). CDR3 amino acids: CASSLEDSSNQPQHF. The CDR3 coding sequence is TGTGCCAGCAGCTTAGAGGACAGTAGCAATCAGCCCCAGCATTTT. Drawing the rest from reference TRBV7-9 and TRBJ1-5, the complete variable domain is DTGVSQNPRHKITKRGQNVTFRCDPISEHNRLYWYRQTLGQGPEFLTYFQNEAQLEKSRLLSDRFSAERPKGSFSTLEIQRTEQGDSAMYLCASSLEDSSNQPQHFGDGTRLSIL.

This clone was observed a handful of times. The genes are TRBV30 and TRBJ1-5, with D perhaps TRBD1 (5 bases). The germline gives CDR1 GTSNPN, CDR2 SVGIG (reference sequence). V lost 5 bases to trimming and J lost 9 bases, with 11 bases between them. The CDR3 is 11 residues long. CDR3 sequence (DNA): TGTGCCTGGTCTCGCGGGGGGCCCCAGCATTTT. Residues: CAWSRGGPQHF.

In this sample, this clone turned up once. V is TRBV11-2 and J is TRBJ2-3; perhaps D is TRBD1 or TRBD2 (6 bases each). This CDR3 is 15 amino acids long. The germline CDR1 and CDR2 sequences are SGHAT and FQNNGV. V lost 6 bases to trimming and J lost 2 bases, with 15 bases between them. CDR3 region: CASSPGASYTDTQYF. In nucleotides, the CDR3 is TGTGCCAGCAGTCCGGGGGCCAGCTACACAGATACGCAGTATTTT. The complete variable domain, with remaining parts taken from reference TRBV11-2 and TRBJ2-3, reads EAGVAQSPRYKIIEKRQSVAFWCNPISGHATLYWYQQILGQGPKLLIQFQNNGVVDDSQLPKDRFSAERLKGVDSTLKIQPAKLEDSAVYLCASSPGASYTDTQYFGPGTRLTVL.